The following is a T cell receptor (beta chain) sequence with its context. Clones were read by immunoSEQ multiplex PCR, and TCRdb kept only the in-frame ones, dropping some. In the table there are approximately 2.5 million clones, around nine tenths of which are singletons. The record originates from a study of shared clonotypes between healthy human individuals. Whole-study context: Used for every donor were three CD4 naive, three CD4 memory, two CD8 naive and one CD8 memory plate.

Germline loops: CDR1 MGHDK, CDR2 SYGVNS. The CDR3 loop spans 17 amino acids. V was trimmed by 5 bases and J by 2 bases, leaving 19 bases between them. The receptor comes from a young man in good health. The sequenced sample consisted of naive CD4+ T cells sorted from blood. Subset reported: CD45RA+ positively selected. The chain uses TRBV25-1 and TRBJ2-1; D possibly corresponds to TRBD2 (6 bases). The DNA for the CDR3 is TGTGCCAGCAGTCCGAGGGAAGGCGGGGCTGCCTACAATGAGCAGTTCTTC. Translated, it gives CASSPREGGAAYNEQFF. The complete variable domain, with remaining parts taken from reference TRBV25-1 and TRBJ2-1, reads EADIYQTPRYLVIGTGKKITLECSQTMGHDKMYWYQQDPGMELHLIHYSYGVNSTEKGDLSSESTVSRIRTEHFPLTLESARPSHTSQYLCASSPREGGAAYNEQFFGPGTRLTVL.